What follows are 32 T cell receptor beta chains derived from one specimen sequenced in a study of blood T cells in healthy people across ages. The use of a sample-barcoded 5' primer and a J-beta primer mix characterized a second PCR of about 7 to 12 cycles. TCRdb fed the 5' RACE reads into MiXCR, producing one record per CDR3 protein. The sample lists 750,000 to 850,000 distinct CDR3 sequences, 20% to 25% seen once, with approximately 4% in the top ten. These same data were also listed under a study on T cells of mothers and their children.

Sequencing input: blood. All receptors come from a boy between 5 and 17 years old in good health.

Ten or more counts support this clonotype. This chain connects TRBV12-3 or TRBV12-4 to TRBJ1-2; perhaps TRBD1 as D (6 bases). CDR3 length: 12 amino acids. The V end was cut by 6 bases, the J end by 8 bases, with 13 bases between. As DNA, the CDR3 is TGTGCCAGCAGCACATACAGGGAAGGCTACACCTTC. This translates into CASSTYREGYTF.

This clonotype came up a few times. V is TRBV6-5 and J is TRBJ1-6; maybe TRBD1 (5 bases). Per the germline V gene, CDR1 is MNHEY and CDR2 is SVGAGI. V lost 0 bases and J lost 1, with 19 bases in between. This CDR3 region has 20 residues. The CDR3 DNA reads TGTGCCAGCAGTTACTCGGGGGAAGGGGCCACTCGATCCTATAATTCACCCCTCCACTTT. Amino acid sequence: CASSYSGEGATRSYNSPLHF.

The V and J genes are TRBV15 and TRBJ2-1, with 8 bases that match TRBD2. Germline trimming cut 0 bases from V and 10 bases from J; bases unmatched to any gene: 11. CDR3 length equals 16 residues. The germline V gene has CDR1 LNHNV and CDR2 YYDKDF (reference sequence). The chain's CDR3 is CATSRDVSGGMREQFF. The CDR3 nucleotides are TGTGCCACCAGCAGAGATGTGAGCGGGGGAATGAGAGAGCAGTTCTTC.

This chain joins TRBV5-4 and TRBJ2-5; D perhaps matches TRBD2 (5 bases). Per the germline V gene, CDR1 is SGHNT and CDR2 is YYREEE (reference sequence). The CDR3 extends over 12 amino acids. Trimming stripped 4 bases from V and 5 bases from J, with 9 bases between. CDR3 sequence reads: CASSRSVETQYF. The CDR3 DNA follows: TGTGCCAGCAGCCGTAGCGTGGAGACCCAGTACTTC.

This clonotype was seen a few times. The CDR3 coding sequence is TGTGCCAGCGCCTCAACAGGCGAAGAAAAACTGTTTTTT. It translates to CASASTGEEKLFF. The V gene is TRBV3-1, the J gene TRBJ1-4; a weak D match, TRBD1 (5 bases). CDR3 length: 13 residues. Germline V gene sequence: CDR1 LGHDT, CDR2 YNNKEL (reference sequence). The germline V and J ends were trimmed by 8 bases and 8 bases, with 15 bases remaining between them.

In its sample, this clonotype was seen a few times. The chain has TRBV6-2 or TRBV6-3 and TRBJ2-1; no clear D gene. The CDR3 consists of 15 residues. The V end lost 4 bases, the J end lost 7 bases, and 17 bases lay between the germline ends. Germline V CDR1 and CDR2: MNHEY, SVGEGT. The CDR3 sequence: CASSSDWWMYNEQFF. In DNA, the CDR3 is TGTGCCAGCAGTTCAGACTGGTGGATGTATAATGAGCAGTTCTTC.

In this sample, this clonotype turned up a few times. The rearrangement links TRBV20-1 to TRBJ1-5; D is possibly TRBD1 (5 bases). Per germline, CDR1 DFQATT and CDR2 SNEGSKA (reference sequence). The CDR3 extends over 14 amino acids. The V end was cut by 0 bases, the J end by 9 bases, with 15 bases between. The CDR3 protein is CSARDGGGSRPQHF. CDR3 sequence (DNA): TGCAGTGCTAGAGATGGCGGGGGTTCCAGGCCCCAGCATTTT.

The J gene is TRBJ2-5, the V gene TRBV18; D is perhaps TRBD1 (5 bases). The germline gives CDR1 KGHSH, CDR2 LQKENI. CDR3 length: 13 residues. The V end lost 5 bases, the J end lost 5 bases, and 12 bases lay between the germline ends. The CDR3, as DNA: TGTGCCAGCTCAGCAGGGTCAGAGGAGACCCAGTACTTC. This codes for CASSAGSEETQYF.

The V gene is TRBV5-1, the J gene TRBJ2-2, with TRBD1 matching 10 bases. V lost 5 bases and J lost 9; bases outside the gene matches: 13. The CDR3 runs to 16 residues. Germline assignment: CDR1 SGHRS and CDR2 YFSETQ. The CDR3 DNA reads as TGCGCCAGCAGAGGCCGGGACAGGGGTTACCGGCGGGAGCTGTTTTTT. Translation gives CASRGRDRGYRRELFF.

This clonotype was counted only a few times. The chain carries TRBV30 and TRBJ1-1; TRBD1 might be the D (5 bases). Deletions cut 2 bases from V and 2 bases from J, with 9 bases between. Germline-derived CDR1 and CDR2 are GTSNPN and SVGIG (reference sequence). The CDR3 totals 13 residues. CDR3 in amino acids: CAWSTGPNTEAFF. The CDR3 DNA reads TGTGCCTGGAGTACAGGACCCAACACTGAAGCTTTCTTT.

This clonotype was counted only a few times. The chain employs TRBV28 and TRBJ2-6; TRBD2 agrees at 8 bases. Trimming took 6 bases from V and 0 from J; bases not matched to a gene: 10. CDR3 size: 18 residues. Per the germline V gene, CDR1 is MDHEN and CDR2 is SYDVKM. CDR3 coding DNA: TGTGCCAGCAGAAGCGGGGGCCCTATCCTCTCTGGGGCCAACGTCCTGACTTTC. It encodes CASRSGGPILSGANVLTF.

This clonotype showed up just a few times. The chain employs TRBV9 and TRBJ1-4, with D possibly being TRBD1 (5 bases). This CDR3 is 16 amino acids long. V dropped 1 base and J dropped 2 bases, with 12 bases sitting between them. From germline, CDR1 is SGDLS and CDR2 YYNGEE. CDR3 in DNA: TGTGCCAGCAGCGTAACTGCAGGGATCACTAATGAAAAACTGTTTTTT. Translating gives CASSVTAGITNEKLFF.

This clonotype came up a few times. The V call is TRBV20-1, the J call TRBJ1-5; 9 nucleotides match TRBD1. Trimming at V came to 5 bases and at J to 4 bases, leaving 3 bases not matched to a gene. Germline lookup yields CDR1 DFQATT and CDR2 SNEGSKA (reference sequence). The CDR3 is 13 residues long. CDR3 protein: CSALGQGNQPQHF. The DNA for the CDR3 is TGCAGTGCTCTCGGACAGGGGAATCAGCCCCAGCATTTT.

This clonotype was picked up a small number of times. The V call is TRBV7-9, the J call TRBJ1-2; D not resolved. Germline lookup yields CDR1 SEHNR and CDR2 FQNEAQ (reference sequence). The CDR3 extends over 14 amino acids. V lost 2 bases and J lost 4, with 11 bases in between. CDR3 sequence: CASSLPDAAYGYTF. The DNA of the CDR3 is TGTGCCAGCAGCTTACCCGACGCGGCCTATGGCTACACCTTC.

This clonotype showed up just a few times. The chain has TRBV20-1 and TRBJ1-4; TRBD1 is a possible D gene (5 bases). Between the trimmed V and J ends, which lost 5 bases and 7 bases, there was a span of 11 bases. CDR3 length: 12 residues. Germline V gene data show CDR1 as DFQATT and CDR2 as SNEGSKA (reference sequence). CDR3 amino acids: CSAGRDGEKLFF. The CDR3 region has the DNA TGCAGTGCTGGCAGGGACGGTGAAAAACTGTTTTTT.

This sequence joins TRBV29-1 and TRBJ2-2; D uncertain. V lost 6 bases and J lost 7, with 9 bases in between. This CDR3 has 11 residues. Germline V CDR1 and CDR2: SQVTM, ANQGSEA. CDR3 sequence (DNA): TGCAGCGTAGCAGAAGTCGGGGAGCTGTTTTTT. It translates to CSVAEVGELFF.

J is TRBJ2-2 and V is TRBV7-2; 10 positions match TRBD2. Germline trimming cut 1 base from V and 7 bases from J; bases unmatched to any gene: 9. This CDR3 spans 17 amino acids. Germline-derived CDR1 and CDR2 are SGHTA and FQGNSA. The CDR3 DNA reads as TGTGCCAGCAGCTTAGTGTCGCTAGCGGGAGTGGGCGGGGAGCTGTTTTTT. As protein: CASSLVSLAGVGGELFF.

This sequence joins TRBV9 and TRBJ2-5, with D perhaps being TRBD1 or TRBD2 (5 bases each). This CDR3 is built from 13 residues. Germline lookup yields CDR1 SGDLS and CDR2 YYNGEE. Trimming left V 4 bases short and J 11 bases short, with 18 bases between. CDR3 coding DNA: TGTGCCAGCAGCACCGGGACGGCCGAGGAGCAGTACTTC. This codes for CASSTGTAEEQYF.

The chain's CDR3 is CASSLAGTGTDTQYF. The CDR3, as DNA: TGTGCCAGCAGTTTAGCCGGGACAGGCACAGATACGCAGTATTTT. The V call is TRBV28, the J call TRBJ2-3, with 7 bases identical to TRBD1. The CDR3 is 15 residues long. Germline CDR1 reads MDHEN; CDR2 reads SYDVKM. Germline trimming cut 2 bases from V and 1 base from J; bases unmatched to any gene: 3.

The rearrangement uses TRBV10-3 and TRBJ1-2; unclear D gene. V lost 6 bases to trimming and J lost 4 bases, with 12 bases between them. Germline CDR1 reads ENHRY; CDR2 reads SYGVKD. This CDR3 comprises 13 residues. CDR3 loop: CAISGRAGYGYTF. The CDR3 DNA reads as TGTGCCATCAGCGGACGGGCCGGCTATGGCTACACCTTC.

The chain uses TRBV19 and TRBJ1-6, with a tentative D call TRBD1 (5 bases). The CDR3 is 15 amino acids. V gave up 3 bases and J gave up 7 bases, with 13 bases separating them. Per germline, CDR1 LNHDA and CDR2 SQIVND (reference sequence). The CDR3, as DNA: TGTGCCAGTAGTATTACGCGGGACTCCAATTCACCCCTCCACTTT. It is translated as CASSITRDSNSPLHF.

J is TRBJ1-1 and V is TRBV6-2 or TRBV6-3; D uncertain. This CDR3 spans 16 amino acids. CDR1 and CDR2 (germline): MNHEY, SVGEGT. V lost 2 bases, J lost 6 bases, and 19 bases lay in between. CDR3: CASSYTEQMWEAEAFF. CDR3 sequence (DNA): TGTGCCAGCAGTTACACGGAACAAATGTGGGAGGCTGAAGCTTTCTTT.

In DNA form, the CDR3 reads TGTGCCAGCAGTTTATTTCCCCTGGGCTACAATGAGCAGTTCTTC. It translates to CASSLFPLGYNEQFF. J is TRBJ2-5 and V is TRBV28, with D unresolved. The J call may be wrong; the DNA end is better matched by TRBJ2-1. The CDR3 contains 15 residues. Germline assignment: CDR1 MDHEN and CDR2 SYDVKM.

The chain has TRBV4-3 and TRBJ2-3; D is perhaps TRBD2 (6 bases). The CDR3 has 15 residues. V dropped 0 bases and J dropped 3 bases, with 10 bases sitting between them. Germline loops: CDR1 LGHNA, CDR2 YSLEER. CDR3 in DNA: TGCGCCAGCAGCCAAGATTCCGGGGGAACAGATACGCAGTATTTT. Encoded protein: CASSQDSGGTDTQYF.

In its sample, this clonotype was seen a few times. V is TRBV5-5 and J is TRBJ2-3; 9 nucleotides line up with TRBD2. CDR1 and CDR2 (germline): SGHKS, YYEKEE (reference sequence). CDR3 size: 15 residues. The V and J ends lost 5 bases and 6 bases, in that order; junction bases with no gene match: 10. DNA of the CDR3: TGTGCCAGCAGGGCAGCGGGGGGACCTCAGGATACGCAGTATTTT. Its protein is CASRAAGGPQDTQYF.

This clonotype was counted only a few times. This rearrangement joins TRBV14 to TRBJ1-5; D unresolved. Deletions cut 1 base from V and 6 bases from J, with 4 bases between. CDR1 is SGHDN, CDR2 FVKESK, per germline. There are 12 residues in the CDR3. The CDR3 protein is CASSQVAQPQHF. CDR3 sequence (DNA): TGTGCCAGCAGCCAAGTGGCTCAGCCCCAGCATTTT.

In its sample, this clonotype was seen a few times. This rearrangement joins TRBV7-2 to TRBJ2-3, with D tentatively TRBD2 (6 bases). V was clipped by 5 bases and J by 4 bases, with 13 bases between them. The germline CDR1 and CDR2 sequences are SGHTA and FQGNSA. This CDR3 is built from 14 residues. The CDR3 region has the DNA TGTGCCAGCAGCCCAGAGGACTACTCAGATACGCAGTATTTT. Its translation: CASSPEDYSDTQYF.

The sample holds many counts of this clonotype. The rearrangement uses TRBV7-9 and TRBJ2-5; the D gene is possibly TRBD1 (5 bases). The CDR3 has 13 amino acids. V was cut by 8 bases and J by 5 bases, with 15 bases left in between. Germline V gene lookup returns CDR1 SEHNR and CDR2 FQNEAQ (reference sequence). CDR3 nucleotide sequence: TGTGCCAGCTCACCACTGGGGCAGGAGACCCAGTACTTC. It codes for CASSPLGQETQYF.

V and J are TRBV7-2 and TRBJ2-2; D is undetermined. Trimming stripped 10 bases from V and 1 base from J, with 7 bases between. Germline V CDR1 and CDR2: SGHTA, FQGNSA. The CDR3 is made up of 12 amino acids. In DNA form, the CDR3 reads TGTGCCAACGGCGAGAACACCGGGGAGCTGTTTTTT. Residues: CANGENTGELFF.

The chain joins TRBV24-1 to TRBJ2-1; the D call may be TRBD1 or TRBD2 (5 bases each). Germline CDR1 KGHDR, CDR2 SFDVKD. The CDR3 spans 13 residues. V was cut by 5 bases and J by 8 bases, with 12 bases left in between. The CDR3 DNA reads TGTGCCACCAGTGGGGACCTCTATGATGAGCAGTTCTTC. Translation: CATSGDLYDEQFF.

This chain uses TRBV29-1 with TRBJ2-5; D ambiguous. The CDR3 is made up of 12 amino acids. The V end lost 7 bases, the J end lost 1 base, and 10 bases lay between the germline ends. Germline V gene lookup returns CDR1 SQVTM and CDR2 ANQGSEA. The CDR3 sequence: CSGCEAQETQYF. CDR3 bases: TGCAGCGGATGCGAGGCCCAAGAGACCCAGTACTTC.

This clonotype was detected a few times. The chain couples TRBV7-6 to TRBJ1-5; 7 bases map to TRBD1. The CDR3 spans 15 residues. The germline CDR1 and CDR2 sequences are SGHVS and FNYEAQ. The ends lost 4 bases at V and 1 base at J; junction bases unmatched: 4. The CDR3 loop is CASSSQQGSNQPQHF. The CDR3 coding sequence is TGTGCCAGCAGCTCCCAACAGGGGAGCAATCAGCCCCAGCATTTT.